This T cell receptor (beta chain) was observed in a study of Ad26.COV2.S vaccination and SARS-CoV-2 variants (dated by TCRdb to 2020 to 2023). Background on the whole study: Donors in the vaccine arm were drawn from COV1001, a phase I-IIa trial of Ad26.COV2.S in healthy adults that was multicentre, randomized, double-blind and placebo-controlled. Ad26.COV2.S was given intramuscularly at 5x10^10 or 1x10^11 viral particles, as a single shot or as two shots 56 days apart. The specificity and breadth of SARS-CoV-2-reactive T cell receptors after Ad26.COV2.S vaccination were assessed by TCRbeta repertoire sequencing. A total of 32 samples were included in the TCR-sequenced set, comprising some 20 Ad26.COV2.S vaccine recipients, 5 placebo recipients and 8 SARS-CoV-2 convalescent individuals. Participants in the trial were split at random into five groups of five each, receiving low-dose or high-dose Ad26.COV2.S once or twice, or else placebo on both occasions. Investigators did not know the trial group allocation while performing experiments and assessing outcomes. Overall results and qualifications from the work: The authors noted that total T cell responses may have been underestimated by the TCR breadth and depth analyses. Ad26.COV2.S recipients had higher spike-specific TCR breadth than placebo recipients (P = 0.0014). Substantial breadth of spike-specific CD8+ and CD4+ T cell responses was reported after vaccination. Comparing responses between vaccine doses or regimens was not something the study was powered to do. Non-spike TCR breadth was comparable between vaccine and placebo recipients, consistent with the vaccine containing only spike.

TCRbeta CDR3 regions were sequenced with the immunoSEQ Assay. After extraction, genomic DNA underwent amplification by bias-controlled multiplex PCR, followed by high-throughput sequencing. The paper's processing steps were these. To quantify the absolute abundance of every unique TCRbeta CDR3 region, sequences were collapsed and filtered. T cell fraction was estimated by normalizing TCRbeta template counts to usable DNA, which was measured by amplifying reference genes present in all nucleated cells. Repertoire TCRs were annotated as SARS-CoV-2-specific when V gene, CDR3 amino acid sequence and J gene were exactly matched to a known reactive TCR set. MIRA supplied the reference SARS-CoV-2 TCR set, which was filtered for enrichment in COVID-19-positive ImmuneCODE repertoires so that public or cross-reactive TCRs were removed. Using the MIRA antigens, annotated TCRs were further analysed by specific ORF or by position within an ORF. Breadth was defined as annotated unique rearrangements over total unique productive rearrangements; depth was the summed frequency of those rearrangements. Two-sided Wilcoxon rank-sum tests were used to compare TCR breadth between groups. This is the immuneACCESS table as TCRdb keeps it, with only in-frame sequences that have V and J called. A part of the clones is gone; compared with another copy, unresolved V genes explain less than half, and the rest is unexplained. That table gives V, J and clone size, and the DNA gave D and trimming. Here the sample has roughly 700,000 clones; about 90% occur a single time. The ten most abundant clones make up about 1.5% of the sample.

The label giving this sample's treatment or condition can be read as: 15 to 20 received Ad26.COV2.S at low or high dose, single or two shots; several received placebo; per-sample allocation not given. Repertoires of vaccine and placebo recipients were sequenced from samples taken on day 63 after the first injection. Cohort 1b enrolled some 25 adults aged 18-55 years at a single site in Boston, USA, between 29 July and 7 August 2020. As a vaccine, Ad26.COV2.S was a replication-incompetent adenovirus type 26 vector that expressed a prefusion-stabilized SARS-CoV-2 spike protein derived from the original Wuhan strain. A word on this clone: Which antigen it targets is not known. Base qualities are not recorded, but no much larger clone differs from it by a single base.

There are 14 amino acids in the CDR3, from cysteine to phenylalanine inclusive. Just the 42-base CDR3 DNA is kept, in frame starting at base 1. The germline V gene yields SGDLS for CDR1 and YYNGEE for CDR2. V trim: 3 bases; J trim: 4 bases; unmatched bases: 4. The receptor chain draws on TRBV9 and TRBJ1-1, and TRBD1 aligns with 9 junction nucleotides. The receptor was isolated from a person between 18 and 65 years old who received the Ad26.COV2.S COVID-19 vaccine or a placebo. This specimen consisted of peripheral blood, obtained in a trial of Ad26.COV2.S vaccine versus placebo. The CDR3 reads as follows: CASSGDREGTEAFF. The DNA sequence is given as TGTGCCAGCAGCGGGGACAGGGAGGGCACTGAAGCTTTCTTT.